The rows below give T cell receptor beta chains drawn from one sample of a study of blood T cell repertoires in COVID-19. Data came from immunoSEQ multiplex PCR; TCRdb stores just in-frame clones and leaves some out. Of 250,000 to 300,000 clones in the sample, around 92% were seen once. Specimen: peripheral blood. All receptors come from a woman in her twenties or thirties with COVID-19, enrolled during active disease. Each CDR3 is given with its conserved first and last residue. D genes are given only for firm matches. Size is stated for part of the rows, as once, few or many counts, or as a class when the clone is expanded.

J: TRBJ2-5
V: TRBV5-1
size: NA
D: NA
CDR3: CASSLTGQGQETQYF
DNA: TGCGCCAGCAGCTTAACAGGGCAAGGCCAAGAGACCCAGTACTTC

J: TRBJ1-5
V: TRBV19
size: once
D: NA
CDR3: CASSISIGLDTSNQPQHF
DNA: TGTGCCAGTAGTATTTCGATTGGGTTGGACACTAGCAATCAGCCCCAGCATTTT

J: TRBJ2-1
V: TRBV5-1
size: once
D: NA
CDR3: CASSLDRGAPGEQFF
DNA: TGCGCCAGCAGCTTGGACCGGGGGGCCCCCGGGGAGCAGTTCTTC

J: TRBJ1-6
V: TRBV4-1
size: NA
D: TRBD1
CDR3: CASSLDRVGSPLHF
DNA: TGCGCCAGCAGCTTGGACAGGGTGGGATCACCCCTCCACTTT

J: TRBJ1-1
V: TRBV19
size: NA
D: NA
CDR3: CASSINIFTEAFF
DNA: TGTGCCAGTAGTATTAACATTTTCACTGAAGCTTTCTTT

J: TRBJ1-1
V: TRBV4-1
size: NA
D: NA
CDR3: CASSQGPGVYTEAFF
DNA: TGCGCCAGCAGCCAAGGGCCAGGCGTTTACACTGAAGCTTTCTTT

J: TRBJ2-7
V: TRBV9
size: NA
D: NA
CDR3: CASSAGGNVELYEQYF
DNA: TGTGCCAGCAGCGCCGGCGGGAACGTTGAACTCTACGAGCAGTACTTC

J: TRBJ1-1
V: TRBV6-5
size: NA
D: TRBD1
CDR3: CASRQGQREAFF
DNA: TGTGCCAGCAGGCAGGGACAGCGTGAAGCTTTCTTT

J: TRBJ2-7
V: TRBV15
size: NA
D: TRBD2
CDR3: CATSRDPGGIYEQYF
DNA: TGTGCCACCAGCAGAGACCCCGGGGGGATCTACGAGCAGTACTTC

J: TRBJ1-6
V: TRBV28
size: NA
D: TRBD1
CDR3: CASSLLGGQGNSPLHF
DNA: TGTGCCAGCAGTTTATTGGGGGGACAGGGGAATTCACCCCTCCACTTT

J: TRBJ1-2
V: TRBV7-2
size: NA
D: TRBD1
CDR3: CASSFRDRVNGYTF
DNA: TGTGCCAGCAGCTTCCGGGACAGGGTAAATGGCTACACCTTC

J: TRBJ2-1
V: TRBV5-8
size: NA
D: NA
CDR3: CASSLGLVGDNEQFF
DNA: TGTGCCAGCAGCTTGGGACTAGTTGGGGACAATGAGCAGTTCTTC

J: TRBJ1-1
V: TRBV4-1
size: NA
D: NA
CDR3: CASTSGKTEAFF
DNA: TGCGCCAGCACCTCGGGGAAGACTGAAGCTTTCTTT

J: TRBJ2-3
V: TRBV6-5
size: NA
D: TRBD2
CDR3: CASSFTSGGAQDTQYF
DNA: TGTGCCAGCAGTTTTACCAGCGGGGGGGCACAAGATACGCAGTATTTT

J: TRBJ1-5
V: TRBV19
size: NA
D: NA
CDR3: CASSFQGMGQPQHF
DNA: TGTGCCAGTAGTTTTCAGGGGATGGGTCAGCCCCAGCATTTT

J: TRBJ1-1
V: TRBV7-6
size: NA
D: NA
CDR3: CASSLGQNMNTEAFF
DNA: TGTGCCAGCAGTCTAGGACAGAACATGAACACTGAAGCTTTCTTT